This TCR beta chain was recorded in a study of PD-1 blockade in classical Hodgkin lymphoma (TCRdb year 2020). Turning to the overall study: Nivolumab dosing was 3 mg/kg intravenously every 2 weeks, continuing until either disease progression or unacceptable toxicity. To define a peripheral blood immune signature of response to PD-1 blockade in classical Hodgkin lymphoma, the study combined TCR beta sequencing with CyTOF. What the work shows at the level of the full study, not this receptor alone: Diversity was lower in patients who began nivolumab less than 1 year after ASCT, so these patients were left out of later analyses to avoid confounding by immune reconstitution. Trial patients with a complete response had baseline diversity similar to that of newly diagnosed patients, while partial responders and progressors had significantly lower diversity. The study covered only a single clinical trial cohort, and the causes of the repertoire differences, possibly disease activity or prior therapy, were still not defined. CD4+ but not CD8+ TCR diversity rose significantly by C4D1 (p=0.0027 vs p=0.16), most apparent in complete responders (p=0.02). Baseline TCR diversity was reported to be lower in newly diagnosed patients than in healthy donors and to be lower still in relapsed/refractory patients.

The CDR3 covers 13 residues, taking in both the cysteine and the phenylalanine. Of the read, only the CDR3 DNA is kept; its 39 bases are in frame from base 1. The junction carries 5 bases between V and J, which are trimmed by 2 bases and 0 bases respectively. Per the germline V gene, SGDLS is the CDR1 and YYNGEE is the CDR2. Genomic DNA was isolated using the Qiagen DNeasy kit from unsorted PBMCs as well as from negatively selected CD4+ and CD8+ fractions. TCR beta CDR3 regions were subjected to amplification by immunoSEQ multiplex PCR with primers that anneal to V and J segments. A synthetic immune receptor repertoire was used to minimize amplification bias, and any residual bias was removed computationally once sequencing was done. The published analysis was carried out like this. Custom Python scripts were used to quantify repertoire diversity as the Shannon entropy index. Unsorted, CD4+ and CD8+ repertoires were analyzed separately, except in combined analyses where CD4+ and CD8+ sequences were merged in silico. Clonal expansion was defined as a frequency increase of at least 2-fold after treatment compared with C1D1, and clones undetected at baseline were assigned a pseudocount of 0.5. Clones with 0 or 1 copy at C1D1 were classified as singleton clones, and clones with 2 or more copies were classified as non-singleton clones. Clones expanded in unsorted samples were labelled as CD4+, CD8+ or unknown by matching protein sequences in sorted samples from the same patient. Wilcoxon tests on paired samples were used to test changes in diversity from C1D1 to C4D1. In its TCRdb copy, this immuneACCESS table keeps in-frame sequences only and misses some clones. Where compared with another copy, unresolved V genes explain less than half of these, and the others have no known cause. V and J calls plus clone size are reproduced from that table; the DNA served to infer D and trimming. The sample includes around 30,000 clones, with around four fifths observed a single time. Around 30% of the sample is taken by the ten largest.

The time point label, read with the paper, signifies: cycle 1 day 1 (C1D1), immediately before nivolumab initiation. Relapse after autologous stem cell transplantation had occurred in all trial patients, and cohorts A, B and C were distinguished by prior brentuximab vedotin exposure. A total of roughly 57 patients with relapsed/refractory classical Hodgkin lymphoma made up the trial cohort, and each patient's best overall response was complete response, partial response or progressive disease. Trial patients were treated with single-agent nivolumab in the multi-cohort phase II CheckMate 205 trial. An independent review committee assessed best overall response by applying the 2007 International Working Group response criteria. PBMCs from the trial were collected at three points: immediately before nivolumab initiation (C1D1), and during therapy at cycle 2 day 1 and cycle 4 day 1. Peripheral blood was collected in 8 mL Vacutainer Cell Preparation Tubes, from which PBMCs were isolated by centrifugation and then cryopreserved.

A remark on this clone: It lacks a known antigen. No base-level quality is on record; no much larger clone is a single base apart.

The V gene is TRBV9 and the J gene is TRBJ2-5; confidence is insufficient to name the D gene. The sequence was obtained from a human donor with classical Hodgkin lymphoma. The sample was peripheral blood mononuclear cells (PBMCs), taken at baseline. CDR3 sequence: CASSVGNQETQYF. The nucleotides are TGTGCCAGCAGCGTTGGCAACCAAGAGACCCAGTACTTC.